These T cell receptor beta chains were read from a single sample in a study of blood T cells in healthy people across ages. One entry per CDR3 protein results from TCRdb running MiXCR on the 5' RACE reads. The sample has 850,000 or so distinct CDR3 sequences, more than 25% seen once. The sequenced material came from blood. The source is an elderly woman in good health. Both conserved end residues are part of each CDR3. A D gene is named only where the DNA matches it firmly. Not all rows give a size; the values are once, few, many and, for expanded clones, a class.

cdr3_aa	cdr3_nt	j_call	v_call	clone_size	d_call
CASSLAASGPLSTDTQYF	TGCGCCAGCAGCTTGGCCGCTAGCGGCCCACTTAGCACAGATACGCAGTATTTT	TRBJ2-3	TRBV5-1	many	TRBD2
CASSFTGGDYGYTF	TGTGCCAGCAGCTTCACAGGTGGAGACTATGGCTACACCTTC	TRBJ1-2	TRBV7-9	few	.
CASSFSVGGTGDIQYF	TGCGCCAGCAGCTTTTCTGTGGGGGGTACCGGGGACATTCAGTACTTC	TRBJ2-4	TRBV5-1	few	.
CATMATGQNNSPLHF	TGTGCCACGATGGCCACGGGACAGAATAATTCACCCCTCCACTTT	TRBJ1-6	TRBV10-3	many	TRBD1
CAGSGGGNEKLFF	TGCGCCGGCAGCGGGGGAGGCAATGAAAAACTGTTTTTT	TRBJ1-4	TRBV5-1	.	.
CAGKTGPTGANVLTF	TGTGCCGGAAAGACAGGACCTACTGGGGCCAACGTCCTGACTTTC	TRBJ2-6	TRBV6-1	.	.
CTSSNRYTEAFF	TGTACCAGCAGCAACAGGTACACTGAAGCTTTCTTT	TRBJ1-1	TRBV6-1	.	.
CASSLLGISHNSPLHF	TGTGCCAGCAGCTTATTGGGGATCTCCCATAATTCACCCCTCCACTTT	TRBJ1-6	TRBV7-6	.	.
CASSISYRVSKGTQYF	TGTGCCAGCAGTATATCTTACAGGGTATCAAAGGGGACCCAGTACTTC	TRBJ2-5	TRBV27	many	.
CATSRALAGYEQYF	TGTGCCACCAGCAGAGCGCTAGCGGGGTACGAGCAGTACTTC	TRBJ2-7	TRBV15	.	TRBD2
CSVEDLWTGSSYNEQFF	TGCAGCGTTGAAGATCTTTGGACGGGCAGCTCCTACAATGAGCAGTTCTTC	TRBJ2-1	TRBV29-1	few	.
CASSLKSGGTDTQYF	TGTGCCAGCAGCTTAAAAAGCGGGGGGACAGATACGCAGTATTTT	TRBJ2-3	TRBV7-2	many	TRBD2
CSAPPRGRLDEQFF	TGCAGTGCTCCCCCGCGGGGCCGACTAGACGAGCAGTTCTTC	TRBJ2-1	TRBV20-1	many	.
CASSPGRRLGTNEKLFF	TGTGCCAGCAGCCCCGGCCGGCGCTTGGGTACTAATGAAAAACTGTTTTTT	TRBJ1-4	TRBV11-2	few	.
CASSVAAARTYNEQFF	TGTGCCAGCAGCGTCGCCGCGGCAAGAACCTACAATGAGCAGTTCTTC	TRBJ2-1	TRBV9	many	.
CASTNGGGAGETQYF	TGTGCCAGCACCAATGGAGGGGGCGCGGGGGAGACCCAGTACTTC	TRBJ2-5	TRBV7-9	many	.